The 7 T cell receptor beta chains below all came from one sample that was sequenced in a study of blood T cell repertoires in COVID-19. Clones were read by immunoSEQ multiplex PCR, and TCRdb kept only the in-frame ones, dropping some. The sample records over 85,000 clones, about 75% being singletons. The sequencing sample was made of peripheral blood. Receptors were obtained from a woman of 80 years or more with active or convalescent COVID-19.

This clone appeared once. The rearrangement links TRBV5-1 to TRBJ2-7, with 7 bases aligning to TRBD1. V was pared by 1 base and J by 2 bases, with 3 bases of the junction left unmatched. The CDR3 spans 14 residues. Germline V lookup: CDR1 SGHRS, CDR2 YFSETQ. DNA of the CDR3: TGCGCCAGCAGCTTGTCGGGACAGACCTACGAGCAGTACTTC. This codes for CASSLSGQTYEQYF.

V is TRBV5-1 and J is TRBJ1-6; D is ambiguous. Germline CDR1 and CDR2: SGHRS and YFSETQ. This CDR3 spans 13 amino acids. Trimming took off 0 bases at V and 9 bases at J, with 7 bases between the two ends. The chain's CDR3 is CASSLVGSSPLHF. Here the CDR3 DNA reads TGCGCCAGCAGCTTGGTGGGGAGTTCACCCCTCCACTTT. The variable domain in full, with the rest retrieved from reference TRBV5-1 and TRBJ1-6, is KAGVTQTPRYLIKTRGQQVTLSCSPISGHRSVSWYQQTPGQGLQFLFEYFSETQRNKGNFPGRFSGRQFSNSRSEMNVSTLELGDSALYLCASSLVGSSPLHFGNGTRLTVT.

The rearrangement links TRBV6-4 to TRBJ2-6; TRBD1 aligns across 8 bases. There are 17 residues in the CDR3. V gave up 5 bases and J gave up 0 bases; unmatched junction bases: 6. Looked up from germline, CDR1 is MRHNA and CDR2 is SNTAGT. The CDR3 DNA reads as TGTGCCAGCAGTAGGACAGGGACCTCCTCTGGGGCCAACGTCCTGACTTTC. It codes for CASSRTGTSSGANVLTF.

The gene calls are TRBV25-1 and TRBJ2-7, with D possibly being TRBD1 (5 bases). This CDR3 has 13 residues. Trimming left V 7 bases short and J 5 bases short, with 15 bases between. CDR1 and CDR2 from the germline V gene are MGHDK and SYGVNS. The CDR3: CASNRAGHNEQYF. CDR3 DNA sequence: TGTGCCAGCAACCGGGCAGGACACAACGAGCAGTACTTC.

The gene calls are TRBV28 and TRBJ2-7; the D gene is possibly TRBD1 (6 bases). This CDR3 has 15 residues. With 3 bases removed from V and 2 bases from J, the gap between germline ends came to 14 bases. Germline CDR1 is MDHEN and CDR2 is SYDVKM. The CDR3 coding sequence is TGTGCCAGCAGTTTGATAGTCAGGGGAACCTACGAGCAGTACTTC. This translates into CASSLIVRGTYEQYF.

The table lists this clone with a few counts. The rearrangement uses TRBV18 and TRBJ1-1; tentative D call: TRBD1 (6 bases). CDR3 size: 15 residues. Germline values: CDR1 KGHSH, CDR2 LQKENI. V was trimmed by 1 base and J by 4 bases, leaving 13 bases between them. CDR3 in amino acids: CASSPQAGGGTEAFF. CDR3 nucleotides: TGTGCCAGCTCACCACAGGCGGGGGGCGGCACTGAAGCTTTCTTT.

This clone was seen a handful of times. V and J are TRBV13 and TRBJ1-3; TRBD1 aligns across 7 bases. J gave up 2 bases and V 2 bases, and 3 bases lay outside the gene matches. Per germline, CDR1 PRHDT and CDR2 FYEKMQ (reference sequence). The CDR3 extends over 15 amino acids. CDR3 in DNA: TGTGCCAGCAGCTTAACTGGGACAGCTGGAAACACCATATATTTT. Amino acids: CASSLTGTAGNTIYF.